This is a list of T cell receptor beta chains from one sample in a study of blood T cells in healthy people across ages. TCRdb ran MiXCR on the 5' RACE reads and lists one entry per CDR3 protein. The sample carries about 760,000 distinct CDR3 sequences, around a quarter recorded once. The sample also formed part of further work on T cells of mothers and their children.

Sequencing was performed on blood. These receptors were obtained from a boy aged 5-17 years in good health. CDR3s include the opening cysteine and the closing phenylalanine or tryptophan. Each record gives: V gene, D gene, J gene, clone size, CDR3 protein, CDR3 DNA. D genes are given only for firm matches. Rows give clone size only sometimes, using once, few, many, or a class for an expanded clone.

V: TRBV7-2
D: NA
J: TRBJ2-5
size: NA
CDR3: CASSFRGAFETQYF
DNA: TGTGCCAGCAGCTTTAGGGGGGCCTTTGAGACCCAGTACTTC

V: TRBV20-1
D: NA
J: TRBJ1-1
size: NA
CDR3: CSARDLWALNTEAFF
DNA: TGCAGTGCTAGAGATCTTTGGGCCTTGAACACTGAAGCTTTCTTT

V: TRBV12-3/TRBV12-4
D: NA
J: TRBJ2-6
size: few
CDR3: CASTDGQANVLTF
DNA: TGTGCCAGCACCGATGGACAGGCCAACGTCCTGACTTTC

V: TRBV29-1
D: TRBD2
J: TRBJ2-1
size: NA
CDR3: CSVELAGGGPYNEQFF
DNA: TGCAGCGTTGAACTAGCGGGAGGGGGGCCCTACAATGAGCAGTTCTTC

V: TRBV11-2
D: TRBD1
J: TRBJ1-4
size: few
CDR3: CASTESIQGNEKLFF
DNA: TGTGCCAGCACCGAATCCATACAGGGGAATGAAAAACTGTTTTTT

V: TRBV12-3/TRBV12-4
D: NA
J: TRBJ1-6
size: few
CDR3: CASTPPGYNSPLHF
DNA: TGTGCCAGCACCCCACCAGGGTATAATTCACCCCTCCACTTT

V: TRBV4-1
D: NA
J: TRBJ1-2
size: NA
CDR3: CASSQETDNYGYTF
DNA: TGCGCCAGCAGCCAAGAAACAGATAACTATGGCTACACCTTC

V: TRBV7-7
D: NA
J: TRBJ2-3
size: NA
CDR3: CASSLTVSPTDTQYF
DNA: TGTGCTAGCAGCTTAACGGTATCCCCCACAGATACGCAGTATTTT

V: TRBV5-1
D: TRBD1
J: TRBJ1-1
size: NA
CDR3: CASSLSPGQRTEAFF
DNA: TGCGCCAGCAGCTTGAGCCCGGGACAGAGGACTGAAGCTTTCTTT

V: TRBV7-2
D: NA
J: TRBJ1-1
size: NA
CDR3: CASTLNLAGRTEAFF
DNA: TGTGCCAGCACCCTCAATCTCGCAGGGCGGACTGAAGCTTTCTTT

V: TRBV12-3/TRBV12-4
D: NA
J: TRBJ1-1
size: few
CDR3: CASSFPYTEAFF
DNA: TGTGCCAGCAGTTTCCCGTACACTGAAGCTTTCTTT

V: TRBV5-1
D: NA
J: TRBJ2-7
size: NA
CDR3: CASSLEAATHEQYF
DNA: TGCGCTAGCAGCTTGGAGGCCGCCACCCACGAGCAGTACTTC

V: TRBV3-1
D: NA
J: TRBJ1-1
size: NA
CDR3: CASSQNLGGREAFF
DNA: TGTGCCAGCAGCCAAAATCTGGGGGGGCGCGAAGCTTTCTTT

V: TRBV4-3
D: NA
J: TRBJ1-5
size: NA
CDR3: CASSQVKGSNQPQHF
DNA: TGCGCCAGCAGCCAAGTTAAGGGGAGCAATCAGCCCCAGCATTTT

V: TRBV6-5
D: NA
J: TRBJ2-7
size: NA
CDR3: CASSWGDSTYEQYF
DNA: TGTGCCAGCAGCTGGGGCGACAGCACCTACGAGCAGTACTTC

V: TRBV18
D: TRBD1
J: TRBJ2-4
size: NA
CDR3: CASSPGQVDIQYF
DNA: TGTGCCAGCTCACCCGGACAGGTAGACATTCAGTACTTC

V: TRBV18
D: NA
J: TRBJ2-6
size: NA
CDR3: CASSPRLGGSSSGANVLTF
DNA: TGTGCCAGCTCACCACGCTTGGGGGGCTCCAGCTCTGGGGCCAACGTCCTGACTTTC

V: TRBV16
D: NA
J: TRBJ1-1
size: few
CDR3: CASSQSSGMNTEAFF
DNA: TGTGCCAGCAGCCAATCGTCGGGGATGAACACTGAAGCTTTCTTT

V: TRBV7-8
D: NA
J: TRBJ1-3
size: few
CDR3: CASSLNVGGTGNTIYF
DNA: TGTGCCAGCAGCCTCAACGTGGGGGGCACTGGAAACACCATATATTTT

V: TRBV27
D: NA
J: TRBJ1-1
size: NA
CDR3: CASSLSGQLNTEAFF
DNA: TGTGCCAGCAGTTTATCTGGCCAGCTGAACACTGAAGCTTTCTTT

V: TRBV6-5
D: NA
J: TRBJ1-1
size: NA
CDR3: CATQSLLLGTTEAFF
DNA: TGTGCCACCCAGTCCCTCTTATTAGGGACGACTGAAGCTTTCTTT

V: TRBV28
D: NA
J: TRBJ1-1
size: NA
CDR3: CASNHGVHEAFF
DNA: TGTGCCAGCAATCATGGGGTTCACGAAGCTTTCTTT

V: TRBV24-1
D: NA
J: TRBJ2-3
size: NA
CDR3: CATSDVAGRDTDTQYF
DNA: TGTGCCACCAGTGATGTGGCGGGAAGAGACACAGATACGCAGTATTTT

V: TRBV29-1
D: TRBD2
J: TRBJ2-1
size: few
CDR3: CSVPSGHNEQFF
DNA: TGCAGCGTGCCTAGCGGGCACAATGAGCAGTTCTTC

V: TRBV20-1
D: TRBD2
J: TRBJ2-1
size: NA
CDR3: CSANLAGGNEQFF
DNA: TGCAGTGCTAATCTAGCGGGAGGGAATGAGCAGTTCTTC

V: TRBV5-1
D: TRBD1
J: TRBJ1-1
size: NA
CDR3: CASSLQGVENTEAFF
DNA: TGCGCCAGCAGCTTACAGGGGGTAGAGAACACTGAAGCTTTCTTT

V: TRBV27
D: NA
J: TRBJ1-1
size: NA
CDR3: CASSSNKPNTEAFF
DNA: TGTGCCAGCAGTTCCAATAAACCGAACACTGAAGCTTTCTTT

V: TRBV7-2
D: NA
J: TRBJ2-6
size: NA
CDR3: CASSLWQASGANVLTF
DNA: TGTGCCAGCAGCTTATGGCAGGCCTCTGGGGCCAACGTCCTGACTTTC

V: TRBV5-1
D: NA
J: TRBJ1-4
size: NA
CDR3: CASSSSGRINEKLSF
DNA: TGCGCCAGCAGCTCATCGGGACGGATTAATGAAAAACTGTCTTTT

V: TRBV6-2/TRBV6-3
D: TRBD1
J: TRBJ2-1
size: NA
CDR3: CASSPPGQGHEQFF
DNA: TGTGCCAGCAGTCCCCCGGGACAGGGACACGAGCAGTTCTTC

V: TRBV7-9
D: NA
J: TRBJ2-1
size: few
CDR3: CASSLVGPLGYNEQFF
DNA: TGTGCCAGCAGCTTAGTTGGCCCGCTGGGCTACAATGAGCAGTTCTTC

V: TRBV7-2
D: TRBD1
J: TRBJ1-2
size: few
CDR3: CASSLVPGQGVKGYTF
DNA: TGTGCCAGCAGCTTAGTTCCGGGACAGGGGGTTAAGGGCTACACCTTC

V: TRBV5-1
D: NA
J: TRBJ1-6
size: few
CDR3: CASSLEGADSPLHF
DNA: TGCGCCAGCAGCTTGGAGGGTGCGGATTCACCCCTCCACTTT

V: TRBV2
D: NA
J: TRBJ2-7
size: many
CDR3: CASSGGQAYEQYF
DNA: TGTGCCAGCAGTGGAGGGCAGGCCTACGAGCAGTACTTC

V: TRBV29-1
D: NA
J: TRBJ2-7
size: few
CDR3: CSVGKHADYEQYF
DNA: TGCAGCGTGGGTAAACATGCCGACTACGAGCAGTACTTC

V: TRBV9
D: NA
J: TRBJ2-5
size: NA
CDR3: CASSVGAGKETQYF
DNA: TGTGCCAGCAGCGTAGGTGCAGGGAAAGAGACCCAGTACTTC

V: TRBV10-3
D: NA
J: TRBJ2-3
size: few
CDR3: CAISESTRGTPTDTQYF
DNA: TGTGCCATCAGTGAGTCGACGAGGGGTACACCCACAGATACGCAGTATTTT

V: TRBV27
D: NA
J: TRBJ2-3
size: few
CDR3: CASSLWFSPGDTQYF
DNA: TGTGCCAGCAGTTTATGGTTTAGTCCCGGAGATACGCAGTATTTT

V: TRBV29-1
D: NA
J: TRBJ2-5
size: NA
CDR3: CSVGPPRETQYF
DNA: TGCAGCGTTGGCCCCCCCCGGGAGACCCAGTACTTC

V: TRBV7-9
D: NA
J: TRBJ2-7
size: NA
CDR3: CASSGEGGQGSYEQYF
DNA: TGTGCCAGCAGCGGCGAAGGGGGGCAGGGAAGCTACGAGCAGTACTTC

V: TRBV6-5
D: TRBD2
J: TRBJ2-5
size: few
CDR3: CASSYSGTSGNMETQYF
DNA: TGTGCCAGCAGTTACTCGGGGACTAGCGGGAATATGGAGACCCAGTACTTC

V: TRBV29-1
D: NA
J: TRBJ2-7
size: NA
CDR3: CSVSGTLGSYEQYF
DNA: TGCAGCGTTTCCGGGACCCTAGGGTCTTACGAGCAGTACTTC

V: TRBV20-1
D: NA
J: TRBJ2-7
size: few
CDR3: CSATLSTSYEQYF
DNA: TGCAGTGCGACCCTCAGTACCTCCTACGAGCAGTACTTC

V: TRBV13
D: NA
J: TRBJ2-7
size: NA
CDR3: CASSLTVTGSREQYF
DNA: TGTGCCAGCAGCTTGACCGTAACGGGTAGTCGCGAGCAGTACTTC

V: TRBV12-3/TRBV12-4
D: TRBD1
J: TRBJ2-6
size: few
CDR3: CASSLGGQGGPFGANVLTF
DNA: TGTGCCAGCAGTTTAGGAGGACAGGGGGGGCCTTTTGGGGCCAACGTCCTGACTTTC

V: TRBV6-1
D: TRBD2
J: TRBJ2-5
size: few
CDR3: CASSGTSGGQETQYF
DNA: TGTGCCAGCAGTGGTACTAGCGGAGGACAAGAGACCCAGTACTTC

V: TRBV5-6
D: NA
J: TRBJ2-4
size: few
CDR3: CASSLLRRENIQYF
DNA: TGTGCCAGCAGCTTGTTGAGGCGGGAAAACATTCAGTACTTC

V: TRBV7-2
D: TRBD2
J: TRBJ2-3
size: NA
CDR3: CASSASGRGTDTQYF
DNA: TGTGCCAGCAGCGCTAGCGGGAGAGGCACAGATACGCAGTATTTT

V: TRBV19
D: NA
J: TRBJ2-7
size: NA
CDR3: CDGVRGYEQYF
DNA: TGTGATGGGGTGCGAGGCTACGAGCAGTACTTC

V: TRBV12-3/TRBV12-4
D: NA
J: TRBJ2-1
size: NA
CDR3: CASSLDRTYNEQFF
DNA: TGTGCCAGCAGTTTAGACCGTACCTACAATGAGCAGTTCTTC

V: TRBV3-1
D: TRBD2
J: TRBJ2-5
size: NA
CDR3: CASGGLAGPHMF
DNA: TGTGCCAGCGGGGGACTAGCGGGGCCGCACATGTTC